The 27 T cell receptor beta chains in this list originate from one sample, sequenced in a study of T cell responses to AZD1222 COVID-19 vaccine (dated by TCRdb to 2020 to 2022). The time point label on this specimen signifies: baseline before first vaccination. The protocol used for the library was the immunoSEQ multiplex PCR assay. In TCRdb, the immuneACCESS table is reduced to in-frame sequences with V and J assigned. These tables do not hold every clone; where another copy was compared, an unresolved V gene accounts for under half, and the others remain unexplained. The sample records over 110,000 clones, just under 95% of which are singletons. The ten largest clones represent 1.7% of the sample. Sequences were derived from peripheral blood, sampled on day 0 of AZD1222 vaccination. Source of these receptors: an adult in good health.

The CDR3 DNA follows: TGTGCCAGCAGCTTAGATCACGGAGGGGCGGTCTCGGTTTATTTT. This gives the protein CASSLDHGGAVSVYF. The rearrangement uses TRBV11-2 and TRBJ1-3; D is perhaps TRBD1 (5 bases). In germline, CDR1 is SGHAT, CDR2 FQNNGV. The CDR3 consists of 15 residues. Between the trimmed V and J ends, which lost 0 bases and 16 bases, there was a span of 22 bases. Full variable domain (missing parts from reference TRBV11-2 and TRBJ1-3): EAGVAQSPRYKIIEKRQSVAFWCNPISGHATLYWYQQILGQGPKLLIQFQNNGVVDDSQLPKDRFSAERLKGVDSTLKIQPAKLEDSAVYLCASSLDHGGAVSVYFGEGSWLTVV.

This clone was recorded once. The chain carries TRBV30 and TRBJ1-1; D possibly corresponds to TRBD1 (5 bases). Germline CDR1 and CDR2: GTSNPN and SVGIG (reference sequence). V lost 5 bases and J 1 base, leaving 11 bases between the germline ends. The CDR3 runs to 13 residues. This CDR3 reads CAWAGRGNTEAFF. The CDR3 DNA is TGTGCCTGGGCAGGGAGGGGGAACACTGAAGCTTTCTTT.

The V gene is TRBV7-3, the J gene TRBJ2-1, with TRBD2 as a possible D gene (6 bases). V shed 1 base and J shed 8 bases, with 9 bases lying between them. The germline V gene has CDR1 SGHTA and CDR2 FQGTGA. The CDR3 is 13 residues long. CDR3: CASSLRWGDEQFF. The DNA for the CDR3 is TGTGCCAGCAGCTTAAGGTGGGGGGATGAGCAGTTCTTC.

The chain combines TRBV6-7 with TRBJ1-2; a weak D match, TRBD1 (5 bases). TRBV6-7 carries the ORF label, with uncertain function. This CDR3 contains 15 residues. Trimming stripped 5 bases from V and 0 bases from J, with 13 bases between. CDR3 bases: TGTGCCAGCAGTGGCGGGGGAACATCTAACTATGGCTACACCTTC. Its translation is CASSGGGTSNYGYTF.

This clone has a single count. This chain links TRBV30 with TRBJ1-3; the match to TRBD1 covers 7 bases. Germline CDR1 is GTSNPN and CDR2 is SVGIG (reference sequence). With 0 bases clipped from V and 0 bases from J, the junction kept 2 bases outside the gene matches. This CDR3 contains 15 residues. The CDR3 sequence is CAWSVRDSSGNTIYF. The CDR3 DNA reads as TGTGCCTGGAGTGTCCGGGACAGCTCTGGAAACACCATATATTTT.

The J gene is TRBJ1-2, the V gene TRBV19; TRBD1 aligns across 7 bases. This CDR3 is built from 12 residues. V dropped 6 bases and J dropped 5; count of bases not matched to a gene: 3. Germline-derived CDR1 and CDR2 are LNHDA and SQIVND (reference sequence). CDR3 nucleotides: TGTGCCAGTAGCAGACAGGGATATGGCTACACCTTC. As protein: CASSRQGYGYTF.

The V and J genes are TRBV5-1 and TRBJ1-4; 8 bases match TRBD1. V shed 2 bases, J shed 7 bases, and the junction held 7 bases outside the gene matches. The germline gives CDR1 SGHRS, CDR2 YFSETQ. The CDR3 contains 15 residues. The CDR3 bases are TGCGCCAGCAGCTTCGCCGGGACAGGTGCTGAAAAACTGTTTTTT. Translation gives CASSFAGTGAEKLFF.

The chain joins TRBV2 to TRBJ1-4; 9 positions agree with TRBD1. The CDR3 totals 15 residues. The germline gives CDR1 SNHLY, CDR2 FYNNEI. The ends lost 2 bases at V and 8 bases at J; junction bases unmatched: 6. The chain's CDR3 is CASSETGGSREKLFF. The CDR3 nucleotides read TGTGCCAGCAGTGAAACAGGGGGCTCGCGCGAAAAACTGTTTTTT.

The rearrangement links TRBV28 to TRBJ2-1; D gene uncertain. The CDR3 extends over 13 amino acids. Germline loops: CDR1 MDHEN, CDR2 SYDVKM. Deletions cut 8 bases from V and 1 base from J, with 9 bases between. The CDR3 nucleotides read TGTGCCAGCTCCTTAGCTTCCTACAATGAGCAGTTCTTC. Protein sequence: CASSLASYNEQFF.

The chain has TRBV7-3 and TRBJ2-3; D may be TRBD2 (6 bases). This CDR3 has 16 amino acids. The germline V gene has CDR1 SGHTA and CDR2 FQGTGA. The ends were cut back, 1 base at V and 1 base at J, with 12 bases in the middle. CDR3 in DNA: TGTGCCAGCAGCTTAAGCGGGGAACGACGCACAGATACGCAGTATTTT. Translating it yields CASSLSGERRTDTQYF. Full variable domain (outside the CDR3, taken from reference TRBV7-3 and TRBJ2-3): GAGVSQTPSNKVTEKGKYVELRCDPISGHTALYWYRQSLGQGPEFLIYFQGTGAADDSGLPNDRFFAVRPEGSVSTLKIQRTERGDSAVYLCASSLSGERRTDTQYFGPGTRLTVL.

The chain recombines TRBV15 with TRBJ2-7; 11 bases are a match to TRBD1. The germline V gene encodes CDR1 LNHNV and CDR2 YYDKDF (reference sequence). J lost 3 bases, V lost 1 base, and 5 bases had no gene match. The CDR3 length is 16 residues. The CDR3 reads CATSRASGTGGYEQYF. The CDR3 DNA follows: TGTGCCACCAGCAGAGCTTCCGGGACAGGGGGCTACGAGCAGTACTTC.

The chain combines TRBV28 with TRBJ1-5, with D perhaps matching TRBD1 (5 bases). The length of the CDR3 is 15 residues. Germline V gene sequence: CDR1 MDHEN, CDR2 SYDVKM. The germline V and J ends were trimmed by 3 bases and 2 bases, with 11 bases remaining between them. CDR3 nucleotides: TGTGCCAGCAGTTTCGGGGGTTATGGCAATCAGCCCCAGCATTTT. Residues: CASSFGGYGNQPQHF.

This chain joins TRBV7-9 and TRBJ2-1, with D unresolved. Germline CDR1 and CDR2: SEHNR and FQNEAQ (reference sequence). The length of the CDR3 is 15 residues. V was pared by 7 bases and J by 0 bases, with 13 bases between. The CDR3 sequence is CASNDFRSSYNEQFF. The CDR3 DNA reads as TGTGCCAGCAATGACTTCAGAAGCTCCTACAATGAGCAGTTCTTC. Complete variable domain (other parts from reference TRBV7-9 and TRBJ2-1): DTGVSQNPRHKITKRGQNVTFRCDPISEHNRLYWYRQTLGQGPEFLTYFQNEAQLEKSRLLSDRFSAERPKGSFSTLEIQRTEQGDSAMYLCASNDFRSSYNEQFFGPGTRLTVL.

The chain has TRBV6-5 and TRBJ2-3; a possible D gene is TRBD1 (6 bases). From germline, CDR1 is MNHEY and CDR2 SVGAGI. V shed 3 bases and J shed 2 bases, with 12 bases lying between them. There are 15 residues in the CDR3. For the CDR3, the DNA is TGTGCCAGCAGTTATCCGGGACATGTCACAGATACGCAGTATTTT. Encoded protein: CASSYPGHVTDTQYF.

CDR3 DNA: TGTGCCAGCTCAGCTAGACAGGGCGAGGAGACCCAGTACTTC. Its translation is CASSARQGEETQYF. The chain links TRBV18 to TRBJ2-5; 7 nucleotides match TRBD1. Germline CDR1 and CDR2: KGHSH and LQKENI. Trimming took 5 bases from V and 5 from J; bases not matched to a gene: 8. The CDR3 has 14 amino acids.

The genes are TRBV25-1 and TRBJ1-4; tentatively, D is TRBD1 (5 bases). CDR1 and CDR2 (germline): MGHDK, SYGVNS. The CDR3 is made up of 16 amino acids. V lost 7 bases and J lost 5, with 20 bases in between. This chain's CDR3 is CASKRFMTDPNEKLFF. CDR3 DNA sequence: TGTGCCAGCAAGCGGTTCATGACAGATCCGAATGAAAAACTGTTTTTT. Full variable domain (missing parts from reference TRBV25-1 and TRBJ1-4): EADIYQTPRYLVIGTGKKITLECSQTMGHDKMYWYQQDPGMELHLIHYSYGVNSTEKGDLSSESTVSRIRTEHFPLTLESARPSHTSQYLCASKRFMTDPNEKLFFGSGTQLSVL.

This clone has just one count. This chain uses TRBV5-1 with TRBJ2-1; 9 bases are a match to TRBD2. The CDR3 spans 15 residues. With 2 bases clipped from V and 6 bases from J, the junction kept 6 bases outside the gene matches. Per the germline V gene, CDR1 is SGHRS and CDR2 is YFSETQ. CDR3 residues: CASSFVGLASNEQFF. The DNA for the CDR3 is TGCGCCAGCAGCTTTGTGGGACTAGCCTCCAATGAGCAGTTCTTC.

This chain links TRBV19 with TRBJ1-2, with TRBD1 matching 10 bases. With 9 bases clipped from V and 6 bases from J, the junction kept 4 bases outside the gene matches. The germline V gene has CDR1 LNHDA and CDR2 SQIVND (reference sequence). CDR3 size: 12 residues. The CDR3 region is CASGQGGNGYTF. CDR3 bases: TGTGCCAGCGGACAGGGGGGGAATGGCTACACCTTC.

This clone was seen a handful of times. V is TRBV27 and J is TRBJ2-7; 8 bases are shared with TRBD2. This CDR3 is 14 amino acids long. CDR1 and CDR2 from the germline V gene are MNHEY and SMNVEV (reference sequence). The J segment lost 5 bases and the V segment lost 5 bases, leaving 8 bases of the junction unmatched. The CDR3 DNA follows: TGTGCCAGCAGTCCAATCGGGGGGGATCACGAGCAGTACTTC. It encodes CASSPIGGDHEQYF.

This clone was seen a handful of times. The rearrangement uses TRBV5-1 and TRBJ2-6; D is uncertain. Germline values: CDR1 SGHRS, CDR2 YFSETQ. V was trimmed by 0 bases and J by 3 bases, leaving 4 bases between them. CDR3 length: 14 residues. The CDR3: CASSLAVGANVLTF. The CDR3 bases are TGCGCCAGCAGCTTGGCCGTTGGGGCCAACGTCCTGACTTTC.

V and J are TRBV14 and TRBJ2-2; no firm D call. CDR3 size: 17 residues. Germline values: CDR1 SGHDN, CDR2 FVKESK. The V end lost 0 bases, the J end lost 0 bases, and 11 bases lay between the germline ends. In nucleotides, the CDR3 is TGTGCCAGCAGCCAAGATTTTGGCGTATCGAACACCGGGGAGCTGTTTTTT. It encodes CASSQDFGVSNTGELFF. The variable domain in full, with the rest retrieved from reference TRBV14 and TRBJ2-2, is EAGVTQFPSHSVIEKGQTVTLRCDPISGHDNLYWYRRVMGKEIKFLLHFVKESKQDESGMPNNRFLAERTGGTYSTLKVQPAELEDSGVYFCASSQDFGVSNTGELFFGEGSRLTVL.

V gene TRBV5-6 combines with J gene TRBJ1-1, with 7 bases aligning to TRBD1. J lost 4 bases, V lost 3 bases, and 6 bases had no gene match. The CDR3 length is 14 residues. Germline V CDR1 and CDR2: SGHDT, YYEEEE. CDR3 DNA: TGTGCCAGCAGCTGGCCAGCAGGGGGCACTGAAGCTTTCTTT. Residues: CASSWPAGGTEAFF.

V usage is TRBV29-1 and J usage is TRBJ1-5; D unclear. Germline values: CDR1 SQVTM, CDR2 ANQGSEA. Trimming took 7 bases from V and 0 from J, leaving 7 bases between them. The CDR3 is 12 amino acids. The CDR3 region has the DNA TGCAGCGGCCGGAATAGCAATCAGCCCCAGCATTTT. The encoded protein is CSGRNSNQPQHF.

This sequence joins TRBV7-8 and TRBJ1-6; perhaps TRBD1 as D (5 bases). The CDR3 totals 14 residues. Per the germline V gene, CDR1 is SGHVS and CDR2 is FQNEAQ. V was shortened by 3 bases and J by 6 bases, with 9 bases between the two germline ends. CDR3 nucleotide sequence: TGTGCCAGCAGCTTGGGACCGGTTAATTCACCCCTCCACTTT. Translating it yields CASSLGPVNSPLHF.

As for this clone: Other DNA sequences of this sample code for an identical CDR3. The chain combines TRBV5-1 with TRBJ1-3; D gene uncertain. V gave up 0 bases and J gave up 0 bases, with 4 bases separating them. The CDR3 covers 14 residues. Germline lookup yields CDR1 SGHRS and CDR2 YFSETQ. As DNA, the CDR3 is TGCGCCAGCAGCTTGGATAGCTCTGGAAACACCATATATTTT. It encodes CASSLDSSGNTIYF. The full variable domain, completed using reference TRBV5-1 and TRBJ1-3, is KAGVTQTPRYLIKTRGQQVTLSCSPISGHRSVSWYQQTPGQGLQFLFEYFSETQRNKGNFPGRFSGRQFSNSRSEMNVSTLELGDSALYLCASSLDSSGNTIYFGEGSWLTVV.

The V gene is TRBV15, the J gene TRBJ2-1; D not resolved. Between the trimmed V and J ends, which lost 5 bases and 6 bases, there was a span of 17 bases. The CDR3 runs to 15 residues. Germline loops: CDR1 LNHNV, CDR2 YYDKDF (reference sequence). The CDR3 is CATSVRGSDGNEQFF. CDR3 DNA sequence: TGTGCCACCAGCGTTAGAGGTAGTGACGGCAATGAGCAGTTCTTC.

The chain carries TRBV5-5 and TRBJ2-7; 9 bases map to TRBD1. The CDR3 runs 15 residues. Germline V gene sequence: CDR1 SGHKS, CDR2 YYEKEE (reference sequence). V shed 1 base, J shed 6 bases, and the junction held 8 bases outside the gene matches. The CDR3 protein is CASSLRVRQGGEQYF. Here the CDR3 DNA reads TGTGCCAGCAGCTTGCGAGTGAGACAGGGGGGCGAGCAGTACTTC.